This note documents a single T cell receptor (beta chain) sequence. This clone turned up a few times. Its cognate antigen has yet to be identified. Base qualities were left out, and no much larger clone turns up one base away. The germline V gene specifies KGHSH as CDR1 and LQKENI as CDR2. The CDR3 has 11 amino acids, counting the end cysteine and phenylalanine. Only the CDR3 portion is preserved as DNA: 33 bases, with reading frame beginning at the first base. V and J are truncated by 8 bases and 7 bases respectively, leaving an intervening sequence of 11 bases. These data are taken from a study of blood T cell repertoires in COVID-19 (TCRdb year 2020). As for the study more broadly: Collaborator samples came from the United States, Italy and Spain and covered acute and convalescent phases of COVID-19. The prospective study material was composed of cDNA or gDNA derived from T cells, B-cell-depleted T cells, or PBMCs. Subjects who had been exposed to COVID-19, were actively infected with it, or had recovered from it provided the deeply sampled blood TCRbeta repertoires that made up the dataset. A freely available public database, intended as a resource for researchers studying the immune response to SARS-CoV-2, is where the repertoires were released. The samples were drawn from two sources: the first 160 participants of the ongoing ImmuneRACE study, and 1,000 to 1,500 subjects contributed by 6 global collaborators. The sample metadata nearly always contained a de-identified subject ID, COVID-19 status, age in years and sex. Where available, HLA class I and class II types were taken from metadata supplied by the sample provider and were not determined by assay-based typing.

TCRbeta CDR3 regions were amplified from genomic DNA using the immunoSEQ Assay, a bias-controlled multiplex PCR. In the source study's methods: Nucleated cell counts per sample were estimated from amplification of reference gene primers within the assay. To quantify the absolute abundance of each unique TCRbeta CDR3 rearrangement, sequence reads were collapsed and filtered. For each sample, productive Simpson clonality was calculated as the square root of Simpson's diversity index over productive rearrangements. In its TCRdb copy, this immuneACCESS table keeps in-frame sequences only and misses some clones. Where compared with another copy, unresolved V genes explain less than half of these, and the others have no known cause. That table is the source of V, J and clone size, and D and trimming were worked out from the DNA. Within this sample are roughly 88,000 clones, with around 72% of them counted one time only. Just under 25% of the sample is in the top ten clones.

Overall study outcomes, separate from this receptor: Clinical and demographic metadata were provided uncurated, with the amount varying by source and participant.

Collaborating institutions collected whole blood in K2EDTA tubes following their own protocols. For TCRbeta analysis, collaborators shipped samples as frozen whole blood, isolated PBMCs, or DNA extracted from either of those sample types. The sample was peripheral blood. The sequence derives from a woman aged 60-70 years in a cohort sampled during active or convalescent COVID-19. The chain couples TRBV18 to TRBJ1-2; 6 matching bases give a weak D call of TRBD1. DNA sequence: TGTGCCAGCCTACAGGGTACTGGCTACACCTTC. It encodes CASLQGTGYTF. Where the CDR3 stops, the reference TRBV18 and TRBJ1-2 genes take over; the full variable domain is NAGVMQNPRHLVRRRGQEARLRCSPMKGHSHVYWYRQLPEEGLKFMVYLQKENIIDESGMPKERFSAEFPKEGPSILRIQQVVRGDSAAYFCASLQGTGYTFGSGTRLTVV.